Sequencing of this T cell receptor beta chain was carried out in a study of blood T cell repertoires in COVID-19. Across the study: Samples representing acute and convalescent COVID-19 were sourced from the United States, Italy and Spain. Sources were T cells, B-cell-depleted T cells, or PBMCs; the material itself was cDNA or gDNA.

Assay used: immunoSEQ multiplex PCR; TCRdb lists only in-frame clones, some missing. The sample gives about 49,000 clones, approximately 81% of which show up once; more than 20% is in the top ten. There are 13 residues in the CDR3. V was clipped by 7 bases and J by 0 bases, with 8 bases between them. Germline V gives CDR1 SNHLY, CDR2 FYNNEI. Enrolment of Seattle patients took place during active infection, and they were followed longitudinally. This clone has a single count. The V gene is TRBV2, the J gene TRBJ2-3; possibly TRBD2 for D (6 bases). This sequence originates from an elderly woman with COVID-19, enrolled during active disease. The sequencing sample was made of peripheral blood. The CDR3 here is CASKDYSTDTQYF. The DNA for the CDR3 is TGTGCCAGCAAGGACTATAGCACAGATACGCAGTATTTT.